This TCR beta chain originates from a study of CD8 T cells in ankylosing spondylitis. Findings and caveats of the study: Researchers report that disease-linked clones proved CD8+ and relatively rare in peripheral blood.

For this clonotype: What it binds is unknown.

Libraries of TCR beta came from quantitative 5'-RACE with molecular barcodes. TCRdb re-called the 5' RACE reads with MiXCR, one entry per CDR3 protein. Among about 100,000 distinct CDR3 sequences, approximately 25% were seen once, and the ten largest hold roughly an eighth. Germline-derived CDR1 and CDR2 are MNHEY and SVGEGT. Trimming left V 6 bases short and J 2 bases short, with 14 bases between. The CDR3 extends over 14 amino acids. The source is a male donor with ankylosing spondylitis. The specimen was synovial fluid, either unsorted or a sorted T cell fraction (not recorded which). The V gene is TRBV6-2 or TRBV6-3, the J gene TRBJ2-7; D not certain. The CDR3 sequence: CASSLDGLTYEQYV. The DNA for the CDR3 is TGTGCCAGCAGCCTGGACGGTCTTACCTACGAGCAGTACGTC.